This TCR beta chain was sequenced during a study of T cell repertoires in cytomegalovirus infection. Study background: The authors relied on CMV epitopes, both recently identified HLA-C-restricted and well-studied HLA-B-restricted. An indication of both CMV infection and matching HLA type came from public TCR beta signatures. Study conclusions and caveats: There were carriers of CMV plus the relevant HLA, and cumulative public TCR beta family frequency identified them. Ex vivo, HLA-C-restricted CMV-specific TCR beta clonotypes prevailed over the rest of the response.

MiXCR was run by TCRdb on the reads, yielding one entry per CDR3 protein. The data contain 650,000 to 900,000 distinct CDR3 sequences, almost 30% of them seen just once; the ten biggest clones take up 10% to 15%. On this clonotype itself: The antigen remains undetermined.

This CDR3 spans 17 amino acids. The germline gives CDR1 DFQATT, CDR2 SNEGSKA (reference sequence). Trimming removed 0 bases at V and 6 bases at J, with 21 bases between. This TCR was sampled from a human donor in good health (CMV status not recorded). Some clones in this sample may be carry-over from other donors' samples. This chain joins TRBV20-1 and TRBJ2-1, with D tentatively TRBD1 (6 bases). This material consisted of cultured CD8+ T cells from PBMCs, taken from culture after CMV antigen stimulation. Here the CDR3 DNA reads TGCAGTGCTAGAGACCCTCTGCTGGGGGCTTCAGGCAATGAGCAGTTCTTC. Its translation: CSARDPLLGASGNEQFF.